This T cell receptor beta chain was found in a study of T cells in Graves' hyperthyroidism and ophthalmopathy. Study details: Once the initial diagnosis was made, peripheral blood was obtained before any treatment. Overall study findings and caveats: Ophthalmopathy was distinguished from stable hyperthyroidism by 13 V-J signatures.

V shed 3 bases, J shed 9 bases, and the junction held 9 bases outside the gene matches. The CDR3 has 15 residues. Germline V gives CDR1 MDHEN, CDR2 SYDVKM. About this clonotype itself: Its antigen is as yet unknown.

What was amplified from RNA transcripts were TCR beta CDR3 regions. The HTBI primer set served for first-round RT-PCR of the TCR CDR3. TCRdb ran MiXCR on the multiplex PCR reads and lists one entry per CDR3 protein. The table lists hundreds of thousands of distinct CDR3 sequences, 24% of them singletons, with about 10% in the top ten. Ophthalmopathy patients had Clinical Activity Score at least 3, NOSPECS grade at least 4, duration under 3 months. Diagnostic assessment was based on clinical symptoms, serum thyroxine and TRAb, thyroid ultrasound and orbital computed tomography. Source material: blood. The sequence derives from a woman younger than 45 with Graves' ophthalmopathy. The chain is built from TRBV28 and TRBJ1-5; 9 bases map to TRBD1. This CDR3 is CASSLPGTGLRPQHF. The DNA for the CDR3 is TGTGCCAGCAGTTTGCCAGGGACAGGGTTACGGCCCCAGCATTTT.